This paragraph reports one T cell receptor (beta chain). This entry is derived from a study of STAT5B mutations in CD4+ large granular lymphocyte leukemia. CDR1 and CDR2 (germline): SGHTA, FQGNSA. This CDR3 region has 12 residues. V dropped 3 bases and J dropped 7 bases, with 6 bases sitting between them. This table comes from immunoSEQ multiplex PCR, and its TCRdb copy is limited to in-frame clones, with some not included. The sample lists roughly 34,000 clones, 76% occurring once. The chain joins TRBV7-2 to TRBJ2-2, with unresolved D. The source of this sequence is a human donor in good health. Source material: CD4+ T cells from blood buffy coats. The CDR3: CASSFLGGELFF. In DNA form, the CDR3 reads TGTGCCAGCAGCTTCCTCGGCGGGGAGCTGTTTTTT. Using reference TRBV7-2 and TRBJ2-2 for the parts outside the CDR3, the full variable domain is GAGVSQSPSNKVTEKGKDVELRCDPISGHTALYWYRQSLGQGLEFLIYFQGNSAPDKSGLPSDRFSAERTGGSVSTLTIQRTQQEDSAVYLCASSFLGGELFFGEGSRLTVL.